Each of the 9 T cell receptor beta chains below was sequenced from the same sample in a study of T cells in localized non-small cell lung cancer. Sequenced by immunoSEQ multiplex PCR; TCRdb stores in-frame clones only, minus some. Among around 83,000 clones listed, roughly 80% were seen once. The material sequenced was PBMCs, taken before any cancer treatment. All receptors derive from a man between 40 and 69 years old with stage II squamous cell lung carcinoma.

V usage is TRBV6-5 and J usage is TRBJ1-3; TRBD1 agrees at 9 bases. Germline CDR1 reads MNHEY; CDR2 reads SVGAGI. The CDR3 is 15 amino acids. The V and J ends lost 5 bases and 4 bases, in that order; junction bases with no gene match: 6. CDR3 residues: CASSADRGGGNTIYF. CDR3 sequence (DNA): TGTGCCAGCAGTGCGGACAGGGGAGGGGGAAACACCATATATTTT.

V is TRBV7-3 and J is TRBJ2-1; D may be TRBD2 (6 bases). Germline CDR1 SGHTA, CDR2 FQGTGA. Deletions cut 5 bases from V and 8 bases from J, with 13 bases between. The CDR3 has 13 residues. The CDR3 protein is CASSALAWDEQFF. The CDR3, as DNA: TGTGCCAGCAGCGCTCTAGCGTGGGATGAGCAGTTCTTC.

The chain recombines TRBV5-4 with TRBJ2-7; TRBD2 might be the D (6 bases). Between the trimmed V and J ends, which lost 4 bases and 4 bases, there was a span of 12 bases. The germline gives CDR1 SGHNT, CDR2 YYREEE (reference sequence). The CDR3 runs 13 residues. The CDR3 is CASSLQGGYEQYF. Written as DNA, the CDR3 is TGTGCCAGCAGCCTGCAGGGAGGATACGAGCAGTACTTC.

The chain uses TRBV19 and TRBJ2-1; D call uncertain. V was shortened by 0 bases and J by 6 bases, with 0 bases between the two germline ends. The CDR3 totals 11 residues. CDR1 is LNHDA and CDR2 is SQIVND in the germline V gene (reference sequence). The CDR3 nucleotides read TGTGCCAGTAGTATAGACAATGAGCAGTTCTTC. It specifies CASSIDNEQFF. The whole variable domain, filled in from reference TRBV19 and TRBJ2-1, reads DGGITQSPKYLFRKEGQNVTLSCEQNLNHDAMYWYRQDPGQGLRLIYYSQIVNDFQKGDIAEGYSVSREKKESFPLTVTSAQKNPTAFYLCASSIDNEQFFGPGTRLTVL.

The V gene is TRBV29-1, the J gene TRBJ1-1, with 7 bases identical to TRBD1. Germline V gene sequence: CDR1 SQVTM, CDR2 ANQGSEA. The CDR3 is 13 amino acids. Unmatched junction bases numbered 8, after V lost 3 bases and J lost 7 bases. The DNA for the CDR3 is TGCAGCGTTGAGCTCTTCCGGGACAGTGAAGCTTTCTTT. Protein product: CSVELFRDSEAFF.

The chain is built from TRBV5-4 and TRBJ1-1; possibly TRBD1 for D (5 bases). The CDR3 totals 14 residues. Trimming removed 0 bases from V and 5 bases from J, with 11 bases in between. CDR1 and CDR2 from the germline V gene are SGHNT and YYREEE (reference sequence). Here the CDR3 DNA reads TGTGCCAGCAGCTTGGGGTTTGGGGGAACTGAAGCTTTCTTT. This translates into CASSLGFGGTEAFF. Based on the CDR3 plus reference TRBV5-4 and TRBJ1-1, the full variable domain is ETGVTQSPTHLIKTRGQQVTLRCSSQSGHNTVSWYQQALGQGPQFIFQYYREEENGRGNFPPRFSGLQFPNYSSELNVNALELDDSALYLCASSLGFGGTEAFFGQGTRLTVV.

The rearrangement links TRBV7-3 to TRBJ1-2; 10 bases match TRBD1. CDR3 length: 13 amino acids. Looked up from germline, CDR1 is SGHTA and CDR2 is FQGTGA. V was clipped by 8 bases and J by 6 bases; unmatched bases: 6. Written as DNA, the CDR3 is TGTGCCAGCGGGCCCGGGACAGGGGATGGCTACACCTTC. It is translated as CASGPGTGDGYTF.

This clone showed up just once. The chain is built from TRBV28 and TRBJ2-7; D may be TRBD2 (5 bases). Germline CDR1 MDHEN, CDR2 SYDVKM. This CDR3 has 13 amino acids. Deletions cut 5 bases from V and 2 bases from J, with 10 bases between. As DNA, the CDR3 is TGTGCCAGCAGTCGGGGTGTGGCCTACGAGCAGTACTTC. This encodes CASSRGVAYEQYF.

Judged by abundance, this clone is medium-sized. V gene TRBV2 combines with J gene TRBJ2-3, with a tentative D call TRBD2 (5 bases). The V end was cut by 4 bases, the J end by 5 bases, with 13 bases between. The CDR3 has 14 residues. From germline, CDR1 is SNHLY and CDR2 FYNNEI. This CDR3 reads CASSASAGVDTQYF. The CDR3 nucleotides read TGTGCCAGCAGTGCAAGCGCGGGTGTAGATACGCAGTATTTT.